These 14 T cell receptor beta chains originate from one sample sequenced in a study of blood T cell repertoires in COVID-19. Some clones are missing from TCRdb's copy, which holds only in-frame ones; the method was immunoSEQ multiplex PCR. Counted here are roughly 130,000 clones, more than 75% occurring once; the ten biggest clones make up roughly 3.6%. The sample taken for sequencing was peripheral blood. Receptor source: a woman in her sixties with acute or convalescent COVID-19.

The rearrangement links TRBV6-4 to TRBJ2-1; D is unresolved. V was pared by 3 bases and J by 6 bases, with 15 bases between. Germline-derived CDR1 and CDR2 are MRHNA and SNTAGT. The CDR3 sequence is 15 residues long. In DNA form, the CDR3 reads TGTGCCAGCAGTGATGTAGTCCCGCCGGGCAATGAGCAGTTCTTC. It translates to CASSDVVPPGNEQFF.

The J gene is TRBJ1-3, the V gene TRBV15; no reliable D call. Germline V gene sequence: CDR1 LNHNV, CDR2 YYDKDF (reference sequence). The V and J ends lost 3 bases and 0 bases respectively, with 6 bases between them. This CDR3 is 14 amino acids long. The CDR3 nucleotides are TGTGCCACCAGCAGCCTAATCTCTGGAAACACCATATATTTT. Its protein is CATSSLISGNTIYF.

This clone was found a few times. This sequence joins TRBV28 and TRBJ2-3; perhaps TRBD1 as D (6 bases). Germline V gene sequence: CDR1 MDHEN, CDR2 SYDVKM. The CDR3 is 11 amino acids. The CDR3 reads CAYRVADTQYF. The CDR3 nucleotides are TGTGCGTACAGGGTGGCAGATACGCAGTATTTT.

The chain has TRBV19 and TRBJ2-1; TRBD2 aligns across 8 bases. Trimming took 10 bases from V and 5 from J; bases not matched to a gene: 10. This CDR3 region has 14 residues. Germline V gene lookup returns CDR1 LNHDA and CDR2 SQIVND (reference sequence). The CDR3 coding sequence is TGTGCCACCTGGCCGAGCGGGAGAGACAATGAGCAGTTCTTC. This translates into CATWPSGRDNEQFF. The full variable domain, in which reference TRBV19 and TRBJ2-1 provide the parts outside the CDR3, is DGGITQSPKYLFRKEGQNVTLSCEQNLNHDAMYWYRQDPGQGLRLIYYSQIVNDFQKGDIAEGYSVSREKKESFPLTVTSAQKNPTAFYLCATWPSGRDNEQFFGPGTRLTVL.

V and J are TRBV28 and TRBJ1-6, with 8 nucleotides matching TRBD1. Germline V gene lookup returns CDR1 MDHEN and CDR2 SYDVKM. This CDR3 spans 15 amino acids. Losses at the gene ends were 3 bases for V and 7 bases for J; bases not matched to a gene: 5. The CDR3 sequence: CASSFPDRANSPLHF. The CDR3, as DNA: TGTGCCAGCAGTTTTCCGGACAGGGCAAATTCACCCCTCCACTTT.

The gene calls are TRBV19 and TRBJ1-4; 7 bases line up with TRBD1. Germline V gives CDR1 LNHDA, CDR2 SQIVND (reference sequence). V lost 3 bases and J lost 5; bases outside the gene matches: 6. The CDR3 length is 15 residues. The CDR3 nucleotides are TGTGCCAGTAGTATTGGGGGACAGAGGAATGAAAAACTGTTTTTT. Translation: CASSIGGQRNEKLFF.

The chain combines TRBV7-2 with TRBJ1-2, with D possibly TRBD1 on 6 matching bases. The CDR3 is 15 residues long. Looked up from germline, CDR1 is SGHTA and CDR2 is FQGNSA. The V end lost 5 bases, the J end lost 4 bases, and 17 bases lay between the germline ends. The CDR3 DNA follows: TGTGCCAGCAGCCCGAAGACAGGCGCTCTCTATGGCTACACCTTC. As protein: CASSPKTGALYGYTF.

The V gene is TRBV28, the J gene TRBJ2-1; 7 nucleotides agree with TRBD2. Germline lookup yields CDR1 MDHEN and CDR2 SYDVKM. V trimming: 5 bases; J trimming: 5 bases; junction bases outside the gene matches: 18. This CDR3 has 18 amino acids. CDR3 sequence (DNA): TGTGCCAGCAGTAGCCACTCTGACTGGCTAGCGGAACACAATGAGCAGTTCTTC. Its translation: CASSSHSDWLAEHNEQFF.

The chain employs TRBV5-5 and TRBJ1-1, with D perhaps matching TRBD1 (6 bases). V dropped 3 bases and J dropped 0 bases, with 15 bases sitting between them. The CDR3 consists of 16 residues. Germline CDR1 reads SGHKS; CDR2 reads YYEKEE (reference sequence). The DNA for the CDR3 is TGTGCCAGCAGCTCCCCCGGGACAACCCTGAACACTGAAGCTTTCTTT. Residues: CASSSPGTTLNTEAFF.

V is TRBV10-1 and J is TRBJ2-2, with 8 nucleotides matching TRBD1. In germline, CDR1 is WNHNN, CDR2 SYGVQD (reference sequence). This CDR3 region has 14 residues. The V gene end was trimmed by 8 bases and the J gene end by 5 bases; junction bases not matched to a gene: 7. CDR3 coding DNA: TGCGCCAGCCAAAGACAGGGGCGGACCGGGGAGCTGTTTTTT. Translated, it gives CASQRQGRTGELFF.

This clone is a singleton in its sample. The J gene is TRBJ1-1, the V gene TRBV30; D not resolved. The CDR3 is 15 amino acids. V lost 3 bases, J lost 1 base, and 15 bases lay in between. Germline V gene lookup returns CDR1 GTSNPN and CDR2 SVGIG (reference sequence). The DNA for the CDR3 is TGTGCCTGGAGAGGAGGGAACGCAAAGAACACTGAAGCTTTCTTT. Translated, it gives CAWRGGNAKNTEAFF.

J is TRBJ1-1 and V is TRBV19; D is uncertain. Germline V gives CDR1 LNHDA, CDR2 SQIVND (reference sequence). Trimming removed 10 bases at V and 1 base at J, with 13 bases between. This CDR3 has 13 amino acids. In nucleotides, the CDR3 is TGTGCCACTGGTGCCACAGCGAACACTGAAGCTTTCTTT. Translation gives CATGATANTEAFF. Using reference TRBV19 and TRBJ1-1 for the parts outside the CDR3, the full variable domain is DGGITQSPKYLFRKEGQNVTLSCEQNLNHDAMYWYRQDPGQGLRLIYYSQIVNDFQKGDIAEGYSVSREKKESFPLTVTSAQKNPTAFYLCATGATANTEAFFGQGTRLTVV.

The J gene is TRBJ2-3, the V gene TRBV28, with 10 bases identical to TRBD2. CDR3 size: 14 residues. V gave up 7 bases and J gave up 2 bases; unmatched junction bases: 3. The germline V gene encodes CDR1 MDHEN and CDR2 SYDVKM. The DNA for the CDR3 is TGTGCCAGCATGAGCGGGAGGGCCACAGATACGCAGTATTTT. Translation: CASMSGRATDTQYF.

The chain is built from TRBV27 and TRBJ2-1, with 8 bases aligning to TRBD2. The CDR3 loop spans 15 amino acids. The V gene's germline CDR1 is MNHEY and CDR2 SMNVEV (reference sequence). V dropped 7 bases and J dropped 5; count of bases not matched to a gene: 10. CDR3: CASKGEAGVHNEQFF. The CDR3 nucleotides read TGTGCCAGCAAAGGAGAAGCGGGAGTTCACAATGAGCAGTTCTTC.